The sequence of this T cell receptor (beta chain) was determined in a study of blood T cell repertoires in COVID-19. Original handling: For nucleated cells, counts were estimated from reference gene primer amplification. Using immunoSEQ multiplex PCR, the repertoire was profiled, and TCRdb retains in-frame clones only, with some absent. The V and J calls and clone size come from that table; D and trimming were worked out from the DNA. The sample consists of a few hundred thousand clones, 75% to 90% of them appearing once. Losses at the gene ends were 3 bases for V and 3 bases for J; bases not matched to a gene: 5. The CDR3 length is 14 residues. CDR1 is DFQATT, CDR2 SNEGSKA, per germline (reference sequence).

The rearrangement uses TRBV20-1 and TRBJ1-5, with 7 bases matching TRBD1. Sample: peripheral blood. The TCR comes from a man aged 18 to 29 with active or convalescent COVID-19. CDR3 sequence: CSASRDSLNQPQHF. Here the CDR3 DNA reads TGCAGTGCTAGTAGGGACAGCCTCAATCAGCCCCAGCATTTT.